This TCR beta chain is drawn from a study of tumor-infiltrating lymphocytes in primary liver carcinoma. A primer matching the constant region was used to make TCR beta cDNA from 500 to 600 ng of total RNA. TCR beta libraries came from three nested multiplex PCR rounds using slightly modified ARM-PCR. It was with TRBV1-TRBV30 forward primers and a C-beta reverse primer that the first two PCR rounds were run, at about 9 cycles each. TCRdb redid the calling of the multiplex PCR reads with MiXCR, one entry per CDR3 protein. The sample has tens of thousands of distinct CDR3 sequences, about 73% seen once; the top ten hold under 30%. On this clonotype itself: Its antigen is not known.

The germline V gene encodes CDR1 SGHRS and CDR2 YFSETQ. The V and J ends lost 2 bases and 0 bases respectively, with 9 bases between them. The CDR3 spans 15 residues. From unsorted bulk tissue weighing about 20-33 mg, DNA and RNA were co-extracted. No treatment had been given to the patients, who were chronically infected with HBV. Notes on the study in general: No more than about 8-24% of top clones could be seen in all five tumor regions.

This TCR was sampled from a middle-aged man with primary liver carcinoma and hepatitis B virus infection. Input material: liver tumor tissue from sampling region 2. The subset was: tumor region T2, inferior pole. J is TRBJ2-4 and V is TRBV5-1, with D uncertain. The CDR3 loop reads CASSFGDLAKNIQYF. CDR3 bases: TGCGCCAGCAGCTTTGGGGATCTAGCCAAAAACATTCAGTACTTC. Full variable domain (missing parts from reference TRBV5-1 and TRBJ2-4): KAGVTQTPRYLIKTRGQQVTLSCSPISGHRSVSWYQQTPGQGLQFLFEYFSETQRNKGNFPGRFSGRQFSNSRSEMNVSTLELGDSALYLCASSFGDLAKNIQYFGAGTRLSVL.